Included here is one T cell receptor beta chain sequence, with context. This entry is derived from a study of technical replicates of blood from a handful of donors. This CDR3 contains 14 residues. The V gene lost 0 bases and the J gene lost 3 bases, with 9 bases spanning the gap. CDR1 and CDR2 (germline): LGHNA, YNFKEQ. Assay used: immunoSEQ multiplex PCR; TCRdb lists only in-frame clones, some missing. The table includes approximately 79,000 clones, about nine tenths detected once. This chain uses TRBV4-2 with TRBJ2-7, with D unresolved. The sequence was obtained from a human donor in good health. The sequenced sample consisted of T cells isolated from PBMCs. The CDR3 bases are TGTGCCAGCAGCCAAGAGTCAGCTAGCTACGAGCAGTACTTC. Its protein product is CASSQESASYEQYF.